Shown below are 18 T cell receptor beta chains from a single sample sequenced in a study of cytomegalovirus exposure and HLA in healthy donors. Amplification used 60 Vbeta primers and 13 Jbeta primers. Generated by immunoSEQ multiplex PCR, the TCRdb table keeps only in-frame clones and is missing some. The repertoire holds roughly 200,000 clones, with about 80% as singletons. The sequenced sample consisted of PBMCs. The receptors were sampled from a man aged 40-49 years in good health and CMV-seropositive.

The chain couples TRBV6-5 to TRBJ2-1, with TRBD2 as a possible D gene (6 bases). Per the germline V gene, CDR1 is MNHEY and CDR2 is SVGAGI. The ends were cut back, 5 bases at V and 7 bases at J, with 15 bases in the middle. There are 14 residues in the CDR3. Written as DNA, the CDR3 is TGTGCCAGCAGTCGGGTAGCGGTAGGAAATGAGCAGTTCTTC. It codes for CASSRVAVGNEQFF.

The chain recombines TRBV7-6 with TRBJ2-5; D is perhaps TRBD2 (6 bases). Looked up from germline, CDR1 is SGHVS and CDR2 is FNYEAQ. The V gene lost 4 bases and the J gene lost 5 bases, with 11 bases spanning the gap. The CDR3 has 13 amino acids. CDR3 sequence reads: CASSWRGVETQYF. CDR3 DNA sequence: TGTGCCAGCAGCTGGCGCGGGGTGGAGACCCAGTACTTC.

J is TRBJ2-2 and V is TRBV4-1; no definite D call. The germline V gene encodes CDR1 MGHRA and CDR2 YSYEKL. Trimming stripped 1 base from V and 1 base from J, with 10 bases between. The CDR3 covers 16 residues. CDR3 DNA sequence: TGCGCCAGCAGCCAAGTTTTAAGTAGGAACACCGGGGAGCTGTTTTTT. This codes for CASSQVLSRNTGELFF.

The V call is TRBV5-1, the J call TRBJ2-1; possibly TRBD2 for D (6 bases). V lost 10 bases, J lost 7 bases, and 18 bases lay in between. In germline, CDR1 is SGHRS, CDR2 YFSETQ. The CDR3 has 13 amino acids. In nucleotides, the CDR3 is TGCGCCCCCCGGAGGGGTCCGAGGAATGAGCAGTTCTTC. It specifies CAPRRGPRNEQFF.

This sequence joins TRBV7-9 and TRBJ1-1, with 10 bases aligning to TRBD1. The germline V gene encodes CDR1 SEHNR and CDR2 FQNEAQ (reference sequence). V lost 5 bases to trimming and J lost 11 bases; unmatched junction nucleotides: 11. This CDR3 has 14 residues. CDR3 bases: TGTGCCAGCAGCCCGGGGGGGGACAGGGGCGAGGCTTTCTTT. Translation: CASSPGGDRGEAFF.

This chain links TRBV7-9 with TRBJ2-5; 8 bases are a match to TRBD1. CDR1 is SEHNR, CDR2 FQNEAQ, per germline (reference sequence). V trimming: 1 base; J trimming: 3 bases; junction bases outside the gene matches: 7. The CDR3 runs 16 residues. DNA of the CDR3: TGTGCCAGCAGCTTAGGACAGGGGCTACTAAAAGAGACCCAGTACTTC. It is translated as CASSLGQGLLKETQYF.

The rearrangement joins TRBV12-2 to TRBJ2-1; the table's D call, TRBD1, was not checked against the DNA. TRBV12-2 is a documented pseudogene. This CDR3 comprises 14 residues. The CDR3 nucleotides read TGTGCAAGTCGCTTAGGGCACGCTTACAATGAGCAGTTCTTC. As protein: CASRLGHAYNEQFF.

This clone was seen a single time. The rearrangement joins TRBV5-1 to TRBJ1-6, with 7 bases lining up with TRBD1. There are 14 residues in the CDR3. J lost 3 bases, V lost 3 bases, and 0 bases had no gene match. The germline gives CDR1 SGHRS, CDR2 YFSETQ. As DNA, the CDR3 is TGCGCCAGCAGCTCAGGGGGCTATAATTCACCCCTCCACTTT. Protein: CASSSGGYNSPLHF.

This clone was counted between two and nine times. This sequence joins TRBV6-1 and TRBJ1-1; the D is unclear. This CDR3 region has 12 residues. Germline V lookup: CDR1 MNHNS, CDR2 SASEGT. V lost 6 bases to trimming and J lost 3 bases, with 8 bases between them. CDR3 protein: CASRNRDTEAFF. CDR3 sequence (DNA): TGTGCCAGCAGGAACCGGGACACTGAAGCTTTCTTT.

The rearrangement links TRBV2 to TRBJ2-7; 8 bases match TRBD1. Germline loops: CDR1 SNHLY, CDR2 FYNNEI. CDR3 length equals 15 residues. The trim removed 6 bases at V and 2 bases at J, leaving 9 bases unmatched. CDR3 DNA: TGTGCCAGCAGCTCCCGGGACAGGATGCCCTACGAGCAGTACTTC. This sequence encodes CASSSRDRMPYEQYF.

DNA for the CDR3: TGCAGCGTTGAAGGGGGACTAGGGATCGATGGGCAGTATTTT. Its protein is CSVEGGLGIDGQYF. The chain combines TRBV29-1 with TRBJ2-3, with TRBD2 identical over 8 bases. CDR3 size: 14 residues. V lost 1 base, J lost 11 bases, and 11 bases stayed unmatched. Germline lookup yields CDR1 SQVTM and CDR2 ANQGSEA.

Here the CDR3 DNA reads TGTGCCAGCAGCTTGGCAGGCAGGGGAAGAACCCAGTACTTC. It is translated as CASSLAGRGRTQYF. This chain uses TRBV5-6 with TRBJ2-5, with D perhaps TRBD1 (6 bases). The CDR3 has 14 residues. V shed 0 bases and J shed 8 bases, with 14 bases lying between them. Germline V gene sequence: CDR1 SGHDT, CDR2 YYEEEE.

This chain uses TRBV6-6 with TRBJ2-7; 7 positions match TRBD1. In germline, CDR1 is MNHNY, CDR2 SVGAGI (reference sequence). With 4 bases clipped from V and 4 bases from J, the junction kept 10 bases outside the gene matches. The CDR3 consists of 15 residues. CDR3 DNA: TGTGCCAGCAGTTTATCTCCAGGGACAGCGTACGAGCAGTACTTC. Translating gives CASSLSPGTAYEQYF.

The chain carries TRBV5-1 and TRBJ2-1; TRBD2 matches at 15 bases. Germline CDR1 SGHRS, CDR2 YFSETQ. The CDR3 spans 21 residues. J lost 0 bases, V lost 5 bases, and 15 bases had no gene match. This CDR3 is CASSSPYSGTSGGSSYNEQFF. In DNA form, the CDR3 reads TGCGCCAGCAGTTCGCCCTACTCCGGGACTAGCGGGGGGAGCTCCTACAATGAGCAGTTCTTC.

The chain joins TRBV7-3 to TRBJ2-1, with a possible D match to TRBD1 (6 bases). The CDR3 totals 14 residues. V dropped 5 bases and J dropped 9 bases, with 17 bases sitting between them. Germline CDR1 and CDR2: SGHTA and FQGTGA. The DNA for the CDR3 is TGTGCCAGCAGCCTGGGGGCAGGGCAACGTGAGCAGTTCTTC. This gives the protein CASSLGAGQREQFF.

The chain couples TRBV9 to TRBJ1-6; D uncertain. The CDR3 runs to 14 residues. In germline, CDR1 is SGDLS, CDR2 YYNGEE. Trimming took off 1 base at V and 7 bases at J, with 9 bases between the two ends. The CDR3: CASSVRVLNSPLHF. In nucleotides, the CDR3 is TGTGCCAGCAGCGTACGGGTATTGAATTCACCCCTCCACTTT.

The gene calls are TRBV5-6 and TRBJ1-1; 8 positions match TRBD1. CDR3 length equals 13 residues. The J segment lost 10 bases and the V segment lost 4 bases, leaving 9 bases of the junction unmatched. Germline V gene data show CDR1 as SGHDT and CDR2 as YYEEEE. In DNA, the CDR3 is TGTGCCAGCAGCCGCCCGACAGGGGTGACAGCTTTCTTT. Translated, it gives CASSRPTGVTAFF.

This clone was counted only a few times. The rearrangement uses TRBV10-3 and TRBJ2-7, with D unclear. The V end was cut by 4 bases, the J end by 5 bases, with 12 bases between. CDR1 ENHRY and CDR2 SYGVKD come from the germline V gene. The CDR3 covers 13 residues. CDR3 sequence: CAISAPTVDEQYF. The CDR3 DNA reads TGTGCCATCAGTGCCCCCACGGTGGACGAGCAGTACTTC.